This T cell receptor (beta chain) was identified in a study of T cell repertoires in cytomegalovirus infection. Study-level information: Indications of both CMV infection and matching HLA type were provided by public TCR beta signatures.

General study points: The ex vivo response showed dominance by HLA-C-restricted CMV-specific TCR beta clonotypes.

Looked up from germline, CDR1 is SQVTM and CDR2 is ANQGSEA. The ends were cut back, 4 bases at V and 4 bases at J, with 5 bases in the middle. The CDR3 runs 11 residues. TCRdb re-called the reads through MiXCR, storing one row per CDR3 protein. The data show about 230,000 distinct CDR3 sequences, approximately 7% seen once. This clonotype was recorded many times. Its antigen is not known. Source material: PBMCs. The clonotype comes from a human donor in good health (CMV status not recorded). Some clones in this sample may be carry-over from other donors' samples. The chain couples TRBV29-1 to TRBJ2-1; D is ambiguous. The chain's CDR3 is CSVVGYNEQFF. The CDR3, as DNA: TGCAGCGTTGTAGGGTACAATGAGCAGTTCTTC.